This TCR beta chain was sequenced for a study of tumor-infiltrating lymphocytes in primary liver carcinoma. As for the study in general: Those enrolled were patients of both sexes, who were aged 30 to 69 years. Overall study findings and caveats: The difference in top-250-clone fraction between tumors and blood was significant, favoring tumors (p = 0.039).

Extraction of RNA together with DNA used about 17-31 mg of unsorted bulk tissue. Details on this clonotype: The antigen is undetermined.

From around 530 ng of total RNA, TCR beta-specific cDNA was reverse-transcribed using a constant-region primer. What produced the TCR beta libraries was three nested multiplex PCR rounds using slightly modified ARM-PCR. Each of the first two PCR rounds ran approximately 9 cycles with TRBV1-TRBV30 forward and C-beta reverse primers. TCRdb redid the calling of the multiplex PCR reads with MiXCR, one entry per CDR3 protein. The sample carries about 22,000 distinct CDR3 sequences, 65% to 85% recorded once. Germline V CDR1 and CDR2: MDHEN, SYDVKM. This CDR3 has 15 amino acids. Trimming removed 4 bases at V and 2 bases at J, with 15 bases between.

Sequenced sample: liver tumor tissue from sampling region 2. Subset noted: tumor region T2, inferior pole. This sequence originates from a woman in her twenties or thirties with primary liver carcinoma and hepatitis B virus infection. V and J are TRBV28 and TRBJ2-7, with D maybe TRBD2 (6 bases). As DNA, the CDR3 is TGTGCCAGCAGTTCACGGGACTTTGGGGCCTACGAGCAGTACTTC. It translates to CASSSRDFGAYEQYF.